A selection of T cell receptor beta chains follows, all from one sample in a study of T cell repertoires in cytomegalovirus infection. These TCRs' antigens remain unknown. TCRdb reprocessed the reads with MiXCR, giving one entry per CDR3 protein. The table records about 150,000 distinct CDR3 sequences, over 30% of them present only once. The sample here was CD8+ T cells from cultured PBMCs, taken from culture after CMV antigen stimulation. The receptors originated from a human donor in good health (CMV status not recorded). Some clones in this sample may be carry-over from other donors' samples. Each CDR3 is given with its conserved first and last residue. A D gene is named only where the DNA matches it firmly. Expanded clones get a size class; other rows say once, few or many, or leave the size out.

>-|TRBJ1-3|16|TRBV7-9|few
TGTGCCAGCAGCTCGGACAGCCGGAGCTCTGGAAACACCATATATTTT
CASSSDSRSSGNTIYF
>TRBD1|TRBJ1-4|16|TRBV7-9|-
TGTGCCAGCAGCTCGCCTTGGGGGACAGCTAATGAAAAACTGTTTTTT
CASSSPWGTANEKLFF
>-|TRBJ1-4|16|TRBV7-3|-
TGTGCCAGCAGCTCTGACCCCCGCGATCCTAATGAAAAACTGTTTTTT
CASSSDPRDPNEKLFF
>-|TRBJ2-7|11|TRBV2|-
TGTGCCAGCCGGGACACAGACGAGCAGTACTTC
CASRDTDEQYF
>-|TRBJ2-1|14|TRBV27|-
TGTGCCAGCAGTTCCATAACCTCCTACAATGAGCAGTTCTTC
CASSSITSYNEQFF
>TRBD2|TRBJ2-1|16|TRBV7-6|many
TGTGCCAGCAGCTTAGCCGGGCCGGGGGGGCCCGATGAGCAGTTCTTC
CASSLAGPGGPDEQFF
>-|TRBJ1-5|15|TRBV11-3|many
TGTGCCAGCAGCTTAGCCCGGCAGAGCAATCAGCCCCAGCATTTT
CASSLARQSNQPQHF
>TRBD1|TRBJ2-3|13|TRBV27|-
TGTGCCACGTCGACAGGGCGGACAGATACGCAGTATTTT
CATSTGRTDTQYF
>TRBD1|TRBJ1-5|15|TRBV6-2/TRBV6-3|many
TGTGCCAGCAGCCCGAGGACAGGACGCAATCAGCCCCAGCATTTT
CASSPRTGRNQPQHF
>-|TRBJ2-3|15|TRBV2|-
TGTGCCAGCAGTGAACAGGGTTGGGGCACAGATACGCAGTATTTT
CASSEQGWGTDTQYF
>TRBD1|TRBJ2-1|19|TRBV29-1|few
TGCAGCGTTGAAGATATACCTGGACAGGGAATAGTGGCTTACAATGAGCAGTTCTTC
CSVEDIPGQGIVAYNEQFF
>-|TRBJ2-2|17|TRBV6-2/TRBV6-3|-
TGTGCCAGCAGTTACCTCAACCCGGGACTCAACACCGGGGAGCTGTTTTTT
CASSYLNPGLNTGELFF
>-|TRBJ2-6|15|TRBV5-4|many
TGTGCCAGCAGCTTGCAGGGATCTGGGGCCAACGTCCTGACTTTC
CASSLQGSGANVLTF
>-|TRBJ1-2|13|TRBV12-3/TRBV12-4|few
TGTGCCAGCAGTTTGGTAATAGGCTATGGCTACACCTTC
CASSLVIGYGYTF
>-|TRBJ1-4|15|TRBV2|-
TGTGCCAGCAGTGAATCTCAGTCAAATGGGGAAAAACTGTTTTTT
CASSESQSNGEKLFF
>TRBD1|TRBJ2-5|15|TRBV28|-
TGTGCCAGCAGTCCACGACAGGGGATTGGAGAGACCCAGTACTTC
CASSPRQGIGETQYF
>TRBD2|TRBJ2-3|15|TRBV5-4|many
TGTGCCAGCAGCTTGGCGGCGGGGGGGCCAGATACGCAGTATTTT
CASSLAAGGPDTQYF
>-|TRBJ1-1|10|TRBV2|few
TGTGCCACCCAGGTCGCTGAAGCTTTCTTT
CATQVAEAFF
>-|TRBJ2-1|12|TRBV7-6|-
TGTGCCAGCAGCCCCTCCGGCAATGAGCAGTTCTTC
CASSPSGNEQFF
>-|TRBJ2-4|14|TRBV15|-
TGTGCCACCAGCAGAGTCCTAGCCAAAAACATTCAGTACTTC
CATSRVLAKNIQYF
>TRBD2|TRBJ2-2|14|TRBV2|-
TGTGCCAGCAGCGTAGCGGGAGACACCGGGGAGCTGTTTTTT
CASSVAGDTGELFF
>TRBD2|TRBJ2-5|16|TRBV10-2|-
TGCGCCAGCAGTGAAGAAATAGCGGGGGGGCAAGAGACCCAGTACTTC
CASSEEIAGGQETQYF
>-|TRBJ1-1|13|TRBV7-9|-
TGTGCCAACAGCCTGACAGCAAACACTGAAGCTTTCTTT
CANSLTANTEAFF
>-|TRBJ1-1|13|TRBV7-2|many
TGTGCCAGCAGCAGCGGTAGGGGGACTGAAGCTTTCTTT
CASSSGRGTEAFF
>-|TRBJ2-1|14|TRBV28|many
TGTGCCAGCAGTTTCCGTAGCTCCTACAATGAGCAGTTCTTC
CASSFRSSYNEQFF
>TRBD2|TRBJ2-5|17|TRBV24-1|few
TGTGCCACCAGTGATTTTAACCCGGGGGAGGGGAAAGAGACCCAGTACTTC
CATSDFNPGEGKETQYF
>-|TRBJ2-1|13|TRBV2|-
TGTGCCAGCAGTCTGGGCGCAGAGGTTGAGCAGTTCTTC
CASSLGAEVEQFF
>-|TRBJ2-2|14|TRBV2|many
TGTGCCTGGAGAGGCAGGGTAGGGACCGGGGAGCTGTTTTTT
CAWRGRVGTGELFF
>TRBD1|TRBJ2-5|15|TRBV15|-
TGTGCCACCAGCACTTCGGACAGGGGGGGAAAGACCCAGTACTTC
CATSTSDRGGKTQYF
>-|TRBJ2-1|14|TRBV5-4|-
TGTGCCAGCAGCTTGAGTAGGGGCGGGAATGAGCAGTTCTTC
CASSLSRGGNEQFF
>TRBD1|TRBJ2-5|16|TRBV11-2|-
TGTGCCAGCAGCTCCTGGACAGGGGGCGTTGAGGAGACCCAGTACTTC
CASSSWTGGVEETQYF
>TRBD1|TRBJ2-2|15|TRBV7-9|-
TGTGCTGACCTTGGGGGACAGGGGGCCACCGGGGAGCTGTTTTTT
CADLGGQGATGELFF
>-|TRBJ2-1|15|TRBV7-2|-
TGTGCCAGCAGCTTAGTAGGGGGGGCCGGTAATGAGCAGTTCTTC
CASSLVGGAGNEQFF